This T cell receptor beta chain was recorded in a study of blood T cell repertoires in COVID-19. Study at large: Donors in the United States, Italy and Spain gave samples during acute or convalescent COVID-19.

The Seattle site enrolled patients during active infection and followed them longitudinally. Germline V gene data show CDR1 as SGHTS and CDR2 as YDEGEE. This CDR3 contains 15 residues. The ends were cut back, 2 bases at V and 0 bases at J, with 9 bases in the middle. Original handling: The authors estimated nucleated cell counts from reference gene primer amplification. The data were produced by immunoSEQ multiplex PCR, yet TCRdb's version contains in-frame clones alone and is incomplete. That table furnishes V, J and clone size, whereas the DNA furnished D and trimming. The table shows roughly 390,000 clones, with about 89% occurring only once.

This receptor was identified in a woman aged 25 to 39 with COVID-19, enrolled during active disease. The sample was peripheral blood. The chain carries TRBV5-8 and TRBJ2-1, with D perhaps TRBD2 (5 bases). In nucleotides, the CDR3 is TGTGCCAGCAGCTTCTCCGGGATCTCCTACAATGAGCAGTTCTTC. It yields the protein CASSFSGISYNEQFF. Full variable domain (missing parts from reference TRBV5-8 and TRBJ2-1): EAGVTQSPTHLIKTRGQQATLRCSPISGHTSVYWYQQALGLGLQFLLWYDEGEERNRGNFPPRFSGRQFPNYSSELNVNALELEDSALYLCASSFSGISYNEQFFGPGTRLTVL.